The 12 T cell receptor beta chains below all came from one sample that was sequenced in a study of cytomegalovirus exposure and HLA in healthy donors (dated by TCRdb to 2016 to 2017). The method behind the library was the immunoSEQ multiplex PCR assay. For the multiplex PCR, a mixture combining 60 forward primers for TCR Vbeta segments and 13 reverse primers for TCR Jbeta segments was used. TCRdb's version of the immuneACCESS table is confined to in-frame rearrangements and falls short of the full clone set. An unresolved V gene accounts for under half of the shortfall where checked; the remainder is of unknown origin. The sample table contains fewer than 130,000 clones; only one count was recorded for 60% to 70% of them. 3.8% of the sample is in the top ten clones. The sequenced sample consisted of PBMCs. Source of these receptors: a man aged 25-45 years in good health and CMV-seropositive.

The chain has TRBV19 and TRBJ1-1; TRBD1 aligns across 7 bases. CDR1 is LNHDA, CDR2 SQIVND, per germline (reference sequence). This CDR3 spans 16 amino acids. After removal of 1 base from V and 0 bases from J, the junction contained 5 bases not matched to a gene. The CDR3 DNA sequence: TGTGCCAGTAGTATAGGACAGGGAGGCATGAACACTGAAGCTTTCTTT. Protein product: CASSIGQGGMNTEAFF. Drawing the rest from reference TRBV19 and TRBJ1-1, the complete variable domain is DGGITQSPKYLFRKEGQNVTLSCEQNLNHDAMYWYRQDPGQGLRLIYYSQIVNDFQKGDIAEGYSVSREKKESFPLTVTSAQKNPTAFYLCASSIGQGGMNTEAFFGQGTRLTVV.

This chain joins TRBV11-2 and TRBJ2-5; 8 nucleotides agree with TRBD2. The V segment lost 0 bases and the J segment 9 bases; nucleotides outside the gene matches: 6. The germline gives CDR1 SGHAT, CDR2 FQNNGV. This CDR3 has 14 amino acids. The CDR3 region has the DNA TGTGCCAGCAGCTTAGATGGGCCAGCGGGGGCCCAGTACTTC. It codes for CASSLDGPAGAQYF.

The J gene is TRBJ1-6, the V gene TRBV6-5, with D perhaps TRBD1 (5 bases). Germline V gene lookup returns CDR1 MNHEY and CDR2 SVGAGI. The CDR3 consists of 13 residues. V was clipped by 5 bases and J by 7 bases, with 9 bases between them. The CDR3 sequence is CASSQTENSPLHF. The CDR3 nucleotides read TGTGCCAGCAGTCAGACAGAAAATTCACCCCTCCACTTT.

The rearrangement links TRBV5-8 to TRBJ2-7, with a weak D call TRBD1 (6 bases). CDR1 SGHTS and CDR2 YDEGEE come from the germline V gene. The V end was cut by 0 bases, the J end by 3 bases, with 10 bases between. The CDR3 length is 14 residues. This CDR3 reads CASSLVGGGYEQYF. The CDR3 DNA follows: TGTGCCAGCAGCTTGGTTGGGGGCGGCTACGAGCAGTACTTC.

As to this clone: This sample also contains other DNA sequences that code for the same CDR3. The chain links TRBV5-1 to TRBJ2-1, with 8 bases aligning to TRBD1. The J segment lost 1 base and the V segment lost 4 bases, leaving 7 bases of the junction unmatched. The CDR3 sequence is 16 residues long. Looked up from germline, CDR1 is SGHRS and CDR2 is YFSETQ. CDR3: CASSPGTGISYNEQFF. CDR3 sequence (DNA): TGCGCCAGCAGCCCCGGGACAGGAATATCCTACAATGAGCAGTTCTTC.

This chain joins TRBV10-1 and TRBJ2-3; possibly TRBD2 for D (7 bases). The CDR3 consists of 13 residues. The V end lost 6 bases, the J end lost 6 bases, and 13 bases lay between the germline ends. Germline V lookup: CDR1 WNHNN, CDR2 SYGVQD (reference sequence). This chain's CDR3 is CASSEWGGDTQYF. The CDR3, as DNA: TGCGCCAGCAGCGAATGGGGGGGCGATACGCAGTATTTT.

V usage is TRBV7-6 and J usage is TRBJ2-7; D possibly corresponds to TRBD1 (5 bases). Looked up from germline, CDR1 is SGHVS and CDR2 is FNYEAQ. V lost 5 bases and J 1 base, leaving 9 bases between the germline ends. The CDR3 extends over 13 amino acids. The CDR3 DNA sequence: TGTGCCAGCAGCCCAGGGCCTTCCTACGAGCAGTACTTC. Protein product: CASSPGPSYEQYF. The full variable domain, completed using reference TRBV7-6 and TRBJ2-7, is GAGVSQSPRYKVTKRGQDVALRCDPISGHVSLYWYRQALGQGPEFLTYFNYEAQQDKSGLPNDRFSAERPEGSISTLTIQRTEQRDSAMYRCASSPGPSYEQYFGPGTRLTVT.

The gene calls are TRBV9 and TRBJ1-4; a possible D gene is TRBD1 (6 bases). The CDR3 sequence is 14 residues long. The germline V gene has CDR1 SGDLS and CDR2 YYNGEE. V lost 3 bases, J lost 4 bases, and 10 bases lay in between. The CDR3 nucleotides read TGTGCCAGCAGCGCGGACAGTCTTAATGAAAAACTGTTTTTT. It specifies CASSADSLNEKLFF.

The rearrangement joins TRBV5-5 to TRBJ2-7; the match to TRBD1 covers 8 bases. Trimming removed 4 bases from V and 6 bases from J; junction bases left unmatched: 9. Germline V CDR1 and CDR2: SGHKS, YYEKEE (reference sequence). The CDR3 runs to 14 residues. Here the CDR3 DNA reads TGTGCCAGCAGCCCGACAGGGGAGTTCATCGAGCAGTACTTC. Protein sequence: CASSPTGEFIEQYF.

CDR3 in amino acids: CASRSWREVNEKLFF. CDR3 nucleotide sequence: TGCGCCAGCAGATCCTGGCGAGAGGTTAATGAAAAACTGTTTTTT. The gene calls are TRBV4-1 and TRBJ1-4; D gene uncertain. CDR1 and CDR2 from the germline V gene are MGHRA and YSYEKL. This CDR3 has 15 residues. The V gene lost 6 bases and the J gene lost 4 bases, with 15 bases spanning the gap.

This clone showed up just once. This rearrangement joins TRBV27 to TRBJ2-1; 14 nucleotides agree with TRBD2. This CDR3 has 18 residues. CDR1 MNHEY and CDR2 SMNVEV come from the germline V gene (reference sequence). V lost 5 bases, J lost 9 bases, and 15 bases stayed unmatched. CDR3 loop: CASSTRTSGGTDNVEQFF. The CDR3 DNA sequence: TGTGCCAGCAGTACACGGACTAGCGGGGGGACGGACAATGTTGAGCAGTTCTTC.

The chain uses TRBV9 and TRBJ2-6, with TRBD2 matching 7 bases. The length of the CDR3 is 15 residues. Germline-derived CDR1 and CDR2 are SGDLS and YYNGEE. V lost 2 bases and J lost 1; bases outside the gene matches: 0. The CDR3 sequence: CASSVGGSGANVLTF. The CDR3 DNA sequence: TGTGCCAGCAGCGTGGGGGGGTCTGGGGCCAACGTCCTGACTTTC. The full variable domain, completed using reference TRBV9 and TRBJ2-6, is DSGVTQTPKHLITATGQRVTLRCSPRSGDLSVYWYQQSLDQGLQFLIQYYNGEERAKGNILERFSAQQFPDLHSELNLSSLELGDSALYFCASSVGGSGANVLTFGAGSRLTVL.